A selection of T cell receptor beta chains follows, all from one sample in a study of regulatory T cells in long-lasting Graves disease. TCRdb used MiXCR to reprocess the multiplex PCR reads, holding one entry per CDR3 protein. This table holds 300,000 to 500,000 distinct CDR3 sequences, roughly 20% found once. This material consisted of peripheral blood mononuclear cells (PBMCs), taken when the disease was refractory, from a patient treated with antithyroid drugs. Receptors originate from a female donor with Graves disease. CDR3s include the opening cysteine and the closing phenylalanine or tryptophan. D genes are given only for firm matches. The size entry is marked missing in some rows and otherwise reads once, few, many or a size class.

cdr3_nt: TGTGCCAGCGGCCTTCGTGAGGCCGGGGAGCTGTTTTTT
cdr3_aa: CASGLREAGELFF
v_call: TRBV7-9
d_call: -
j_call: TRBJ2-2
clone_size: few

cdr3_nt: TGTGCCAGCAGACCCACCGGGGGGACAGGGGGAGAGACCCAGTACTTC
cdr3_aa: CASRPTGGTGGETQYF
v_call: TRBV6-2/TRBV6-3
d_call: TRBD1
j_call: TRBJ2-5
clone_size: -

cdr3_nt: TGTGCCAGCAGTTTATGGGGACAGGAGCAGTACTTC
cdr3_aa: CASSLWGQEQYF
v_call: TRBV27
d_call: TRBD1
j_call: TRBJ2-7
clone_size: -

cdr3_nt: TGTGCCAGCAGCGTAGAGGTGACTAGAACGGTCAATGAGCAGTTCTTC
cdr3_aa: CASSVEVTRTVNEQFF
v_call: TRBV9
d_call: -
j_call: TRBJ2-1
clone_size: -

cdr3_nt: TGTGCCAGCAGTTCCAACGGGGCACCTGAAGCTTTCTTT
cdr3_aa: CASSSNGAPEAFF
v_call: TRBV25-1
d_call: -
j_call: TRBJ1-1
clone_size: few

cdr3_nt: TGTGCCAGCAGCTTCCGATTAATGGGGTATGGGGAGACCCAGTACTTC
cdr3_aa: CASSFRLMGYGETQYF
v_call: TRBV7-6
d_call: -
j_call: TRBJ2-5
clone_size: few

cdr3_nt: TGCGCCAGCAGCTTAGGACTAGCGGGATTTGCAGAGACCCAGTACTTC
cdr3_aa: CASSLGLAGFAETQYF
v_call: TRBV5-1
d_call: TRBD2
j_call: TRBJ2-5
clone_size: few

cdr3_nt: TGTGCCAGTACCATAGACCCCAATAATCAGCCCCAGCATTTT
cdr3_aa: CASTIDPNNQPQHF
v_call: TRBV19
d_call: -
j_call: TRBJ1-5
clone_size: few

cdr3_nt: TGTGCCAGCAGTTCCTCGGGGAAAAAACTGTTTTTT
cdr3_aa: CASSSSGKKLFF
v_call: TRBV28
d_call: -
j_call: TRBJ1-4
clone_size: -

cdr3_nt: TGCAGTGCTAGATCGTCATTCGGCTTCTCCTACAATGAGCAGTTCTTC
cdr3_aa: CSARSSFGFSYNEQFF
v_call: TRBV20-1
d_call: -
j_call: TRBJ2-1
clone_size: few

cdr3_nt: TGTGCCAGCAGCTTAGGGGCCGGTGGGCCGGACACCATATATTTT
cdr3_aa: CASSLGAGGPDTIYF
v_call: TRBV7-3
d_call: -
j_call: TRBJ1-3
clone_size: -

cdr3_nt: TGTGCCAGCAGCCCGACAGGGAATTCACCCCTCCACTTT
cdr3_aa: CASSPTGNSPLHF
v_call: TRBV6-1
d_call: TRBD1
j_call: TRBJ1-6
clone_size: many

cdr3_nt: TGTGCCAGCAGTTCCTACAGGGAATACACCGGGGAGCTGTTTTTT
cdr3_aa: CASSSYREYTGELFF
v_call: TRBV12-3/TRBV12-4
d_call: -
j_call: TRBJ2-2
clone_size: many

cdr3_nt: TGTGCCAGCTCATCCAGGGGCACCGGGGAGCTGTTTTTT
cdr3_aa: CASSSRGTGELFF
v_call: TRBV18
d_call: -
j_call: TRBJ2-2
clone_size: -

cdr3_nt: TGCGCCAGCAGCCAAGATCATCAGGGGCACACCATATATTTT
cdr3_aa: CASSQDHQGHTIYF
v_call: TRBV4-3
d_call: -
j_call: TRBJ1-3
clone_size: -

cdr3_nt: TGTGCCAGCAGCCTGGGACAGGGAACGAAAACGGGAGCTGAAGCTTTCTTT
cdr3_aa: CASSLGQGTKTGAEAFF
v_call: TRBV5-6
d_call: TRBD1
j_call: TRBJ1-1
clone_size: -

cdr3_nt: TGTGCCAGTAGACGGGCCGGTGGAGGCTCCTACAATGAGCAGTTCTTC
cdr3_aa: CASRRAGGGSYNEQFF
v_call: TRBV19
d_call: -
j_call: TRBJ2-1
clone_size: -

cdr3_nt: TGTGCCAGCAGCCAAGTACTAGCGGGTCCGGGCCACGAGCAGTACTTC
cdr3_aa: CASSQVLAGPGHEQYF
v_call: TRBV7-9
d_call: TRBD2
j_call: TRBJ2-7
clone_size: few

cdr3_nt: TGTGCCAGCAGCTTCCCGGGACTTTCCTACGAGCAGTACTTC
cdr3_aa: CASSFPGLSYEQYF
v_call: TRBV7-9
d_call: -
j_call: TRBJ2-7
clone_size: few

cdr3_nt: TGTGCCAGCAGACAGGGCACCGGGGAGCTGTTTTTT
cdr3_aa: CASRQGTGELFF
v_call: TRBV12-3/TRBV12-4
d_call: -
j_call: TRBJ2-2
clone_size: few

cdr3_nt: TGTGCCAGCAGGAAGGACAGGGCCGTCGTCATGAGGACTGAAGCTTTCTTT
cdr3_aa: CASRKDRAVVMRTEAFF
v_call: TRBV6-1
d_call: TRBD1
j_call: TRBJ1-1
clone_size: many

cdr3_nt: TGTGCCAGCAGTTACTTCGGGGGGGGAGTCCAAGAGACCCAGTACTTC
cdr3_aa: CASSYFGGGVQETQYF
v_call: TRBV12-3/TRBV12-4
d_call: TRBD2
j_call: TRBJ2-5
clone_size: few

cdr3_nt: TGTGCCAGCAGCTCCTCGCCGAACACTGAAGCTTTCTTT
cdr3_aa: CASSSSPNTEAFF
v_call: TRBV7-3
d_call: -
j_call: TRBJ1-1
clone_size: -

cdr3_nt: TGTGCCAGGTGGCCCAGGGGGTACCAAGAGACCCAGTACTTC
cdr3_aa: CARWPRGYQETQYF
v_call: TRBV6-1
d_call: TRBD1
j_call: TRBJ2-5
clone_size: few

cdr3_nt: TGCAGTGCTAGTCAGGCGGGTCGCACCTTC
cdr3_aa: CSASQAGRTF
v_call: TRBV20-1
d_call: -
j_call: TRBJ1-2
clone_size: -

cdr3_nt: TGTGCCAGCAGCCCGGGACAGCCACCGCAGGAGCAGTACTTC
cdr3_aa: CASSPGQPPQEQYF
v_call: TRBV28
d_call: TRBD1
j_call: TRBJ2-7
clone_size: many

cdr3_nt: TGTGCCAGCAGCTTAGCGGTCAGGAATCAAGAGACCCAGTACTTC
cdr3_aa: CASSLAVRNQETQYF
v_call: TRBV11-2
d_call: -
j_call: TRBJ2-5
clone_size: many

cdr3_nt: TGTGCCTGCTCGTCGGGACTAGCCGAGACCCAGTACTTC
cdr3_aa: CACSSGLAETQYF
v_call: TRBV30
d_call: TRBD2
j_call: TRBJ2-5
clone_size: many

cdr3_nt: TGTGCCAGCAGTTTATGGGCAGGGGCGAGCGGCTACACCTTC
cdr3_aa: CASSLWAGASGYTF
v_call: TRBV27
d_call: -
j_call: TRBJ1-2
clone_size: many

cdr3_nt: TGTGCCATCAGTGACGGGACCAGTTTAACCCAGTACTTC
cdr3_aa: CAISDGTSLTQYF
v_call: TRBV10-3
d_call: -
j_call: TRBJ2-5
clone_size: few

cdr3_nt: TGTGCCAGCAGTTACGAGCAGGGCGAAGCTTTCTTT
cdr3_aa: CASSYEQGEAFF
v_call: TRBV6-5
d_call: -
j_call: TRBJ1-1
clone_size: -

cdr3_nt: TGTGCCAGCTCACCTCCGGGAAGGGATCCCTCCTACGAGCAGTACTTC
cdr3_aa: CASSPPGRDPSYEQYF
v_call: TRBV18
d_call: -
j_call: TRBJ2-7
clone_size: few

cdr3_nt: TGCAGTGCTAGGGGGACTAGCGGGTACGAGCAGTACTTC
cdr3_aa: CSARGTSGYEQYF
v_call: TRBV20-1
d_call: TRBD2
j_call: TRBJ2-7
clone_size: many

cdr3_nt: TGTGCCAGCAGTCCGCCCCAGGGGAGGGGAGCCAAAAACATTCAGTACTTC
cdr3_aa: CASSPPQGRGAKNIQYF
v_call: TRBV28
d_call: -
j_call: TRBJ2-4
clone_size: many

cdr3_nt: TGTGCCAGTAGTACGACCGGGACTAGCGGGAGGAAAGAGACCCAGTACTTC
cdr3_aa: CASSTTGTSGRKETQYF
v_call: TRBV19
d_call: TRBD2
j_call: TRBJ2-5
clone_size: once

cdr3_nt: TGTGCCAGCAGTTACTCAACCGGGACAGGGGTTTACCAGCCCCAGCATTTT
cdr3_aa: CASSYSTGTGVYQPQHF
v_call: TRBV6-2/TRBV6-3
d_call: TRBD1
j_call: TRBJ1-5
clone_size: many

cdr3_nt: TGTGCCAGCAGTAAACCCCAGGGACTAGCGGATTTTAAGTACTTC
cdr3_aa: CASSKPQGLADFKYF
v_call: TRBV28
d_call: TRBD2
j_call: TRBJ2-7
clone_size: many

cdr3_nt: TGTGCCAGCAGTTTCGGACAGAATTTGGGCTACACCTTC
cdr3_aa: CASSFGQNLGYTF
v_call: TRBV12-3/TRBV12-4
d_call: -
j_call: TRBJ1-2
clone_size: many

cdr3_nt: TGCAGCGTTGTGGTGACAGGTATTCAAGAGACCCAGTACTTC
cdr3_aa: CSVVVTGIQETQYF
v_call: TRBV29-1
d_call: -
j_call: TRBJ2-5
clone_size: -

cdr3_nt: TGTGCCAGTAGTACACAGGGGAGGCAGCCCCAGCATTTT
cdr3_aa: CASSTQGRQPQHF
v_call: TRBV19
d_call: TRBD1
j_call: TRBJ1-5
clone_size: few

cdr3_nt: TGTGCCAGCAGTTTTCGGGGGGGGTCCCAGTACTTC
cdr3_aa: CASSFRGGSQYF
v_call: TRBV27
d_call: TRBD2
j_call: TRBJ2-5
clone_size: -

cdr3_nt: TGCGCCAGCAGCCAAGATTCACGAGAGACCCAGTACTTC
cdr3_aa: CASSQDSRETQYF
v_call: TRBV4-1
d_call: -
j_call: TRBJ2-5
clone_size: few

cdr3_nt: TGTGCCACCAGTTTTGCTAGCGGGAGGTACGAGCAGTACTTC
cdr3_aa: CATSFASGRYEQYF
v_call: TRBV24-1
d_call: TRBD2
j_call: TRBJ2-7
clone_size: few

cdr3_nt: TGTGCTAGTGGGACCACAGGGGCGGATGGCTACACCTTC
cdr3_aa: CASGTTGADGYTF
v_call: TRBV12-5
d_call: TRBD1
j_call: TRBJ1-2
clone_size: many

cdr3_nt: TGTGCCAGCAGCTTAGCGCTCGGAGGGGGCCGCGAGACCCAGTACTTC
cdr3_aa: CASSLALGGGRETQYF
v_call: TRBV11-1
d_call: -
j_call: TRBJ2-5
clone_size: -

cdr3_nt: TGTGCCAGCAGCAGATCCCCCTCTGGGGCCAACGTCCTGACTTTC
cdr3_aa: CASSRSPSGANVLTF
v_call: TRBV7-2
d_call: -
j_call: TRBJ2-6
clone_size: many

cdr3_nt: TGCAGTGCCGAAACCCGGGCCCGGGACGAGCAGTACTTC
cdr3_aa: CSAETRARDEQYF
v_call: TRBV20-1
d_call: -
j_call: TRBJ2-7
clone_size: many

cdr3_nt: TGTGCCAGCAGCGTAGCGGGGGCATCCTACGAGCAGTACTTC
cdr3_aa: CASSVAGASYEQYF
v_call: TRBV9
d_call: -
j_call: TRBJ2-7
clone_size: -

cdr3_nt: TGTGCCAGCAGCGGGGGCGCGGCGAACACTGAAGCTTTCTTT
cdr3_aa: CASSGGAANTEAFF
v_call: TRBV9
d_call: -
j_call: TRBJ1-1
clone_size: -